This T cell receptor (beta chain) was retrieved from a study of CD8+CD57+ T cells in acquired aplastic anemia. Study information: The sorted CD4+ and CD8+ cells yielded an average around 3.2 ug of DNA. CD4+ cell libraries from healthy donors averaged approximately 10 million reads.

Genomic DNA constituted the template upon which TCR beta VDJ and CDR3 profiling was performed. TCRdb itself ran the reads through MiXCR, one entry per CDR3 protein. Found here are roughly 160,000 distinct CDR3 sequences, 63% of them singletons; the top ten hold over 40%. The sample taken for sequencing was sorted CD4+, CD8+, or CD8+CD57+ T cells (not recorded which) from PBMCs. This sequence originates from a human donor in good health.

DNA of the CDR3: TGTGCCAGCAGTCAGACTAGCGCCAATGAGCAGTTCTTC. Translated: CASSQTSANEQFF. The genes are TRBV7-9 and TRBJ2-1; 8 bases match TRBD2. The CDR3 is made up of 13 amino acids. Trimming took 6 bases from V and 6 from J; bases not matched to a gene: 4. The germline V gene has CDR1 SEHNR and CDR2 FQNEAQ (reference sequence).